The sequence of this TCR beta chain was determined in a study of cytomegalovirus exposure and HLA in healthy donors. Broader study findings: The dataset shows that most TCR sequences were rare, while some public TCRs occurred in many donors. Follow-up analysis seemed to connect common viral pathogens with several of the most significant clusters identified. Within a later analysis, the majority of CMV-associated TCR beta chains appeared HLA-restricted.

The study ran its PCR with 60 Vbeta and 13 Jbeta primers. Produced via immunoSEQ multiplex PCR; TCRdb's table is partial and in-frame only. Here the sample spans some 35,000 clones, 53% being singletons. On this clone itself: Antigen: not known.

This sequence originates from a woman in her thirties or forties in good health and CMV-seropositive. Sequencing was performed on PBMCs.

In DNA form, the CDR3 reads TGTGCCAGCAGTTACTCGGGGACTAGCGGCAACAATGAGCAGTTCTTC. Amino acids: CASSYSGTSGNNEQFF. The chain is built from TRBV6-6 and TRBJ2-1; 11 nucleotides agree with TRBD2. The CDR3 has 16 residues. J was trimmed by 5 bases and V by 0 bases; bases with no gene match: 3. The V gene's germline CDR1 is MNHNY and CDR2 SVGAGI (reference sequence).